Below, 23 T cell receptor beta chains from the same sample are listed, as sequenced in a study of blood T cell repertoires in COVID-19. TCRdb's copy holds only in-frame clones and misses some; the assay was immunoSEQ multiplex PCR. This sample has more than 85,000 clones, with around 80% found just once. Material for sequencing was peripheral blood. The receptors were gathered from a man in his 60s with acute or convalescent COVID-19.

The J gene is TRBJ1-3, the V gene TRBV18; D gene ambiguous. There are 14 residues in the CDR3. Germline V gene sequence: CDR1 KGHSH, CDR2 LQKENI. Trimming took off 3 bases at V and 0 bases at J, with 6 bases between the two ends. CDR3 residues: CASSPASSGNTIYF. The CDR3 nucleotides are TGTGCCAGCTCACCGGCATCCTCTGGAAACACCATATATTTT.

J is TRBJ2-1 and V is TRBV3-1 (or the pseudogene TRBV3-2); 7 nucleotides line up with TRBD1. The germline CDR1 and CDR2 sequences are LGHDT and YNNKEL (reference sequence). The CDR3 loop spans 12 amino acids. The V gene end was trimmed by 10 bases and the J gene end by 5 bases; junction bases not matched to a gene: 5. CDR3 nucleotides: TGTGCCACCGGGACAGTAGACAATGAGCAGTTCTTC. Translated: CATGTVDNEQFF.

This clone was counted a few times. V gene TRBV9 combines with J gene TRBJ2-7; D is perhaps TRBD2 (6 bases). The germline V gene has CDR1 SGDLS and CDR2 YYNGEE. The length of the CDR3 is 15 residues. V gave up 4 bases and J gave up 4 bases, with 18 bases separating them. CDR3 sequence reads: CASSPTGGRHYEQYF. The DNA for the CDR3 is TGTGCCAGCAGCCCAACCGGGGGACGCCATTACGAGCAGTACTTC.

CDR3 DNA: TGTGCCAGCAGCCAAGGGAGGGCCGGGGCCAACGTCCTGACTTTC. Encoded protein: CASSQGRAGANVLTF. The rearrangement joins TRBV3-1 (or the pseudogene TRBV3-2) to TRBJ2-6, with TRBD2 as a possible D gene (6 bases). V lost 1 base, J lost 4 bases, and 8 bases lay in between. The germline V gene has CDR1 LGHDT and CDR2 YNNKEL (reference sequence). CDR3 size: 15 residues.

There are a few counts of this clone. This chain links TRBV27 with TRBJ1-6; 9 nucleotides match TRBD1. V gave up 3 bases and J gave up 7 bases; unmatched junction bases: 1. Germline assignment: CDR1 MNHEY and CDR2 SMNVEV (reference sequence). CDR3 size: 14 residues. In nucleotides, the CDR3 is TGTGCCAGCAGTTTCGACAGGGGGAATTCACCCCTCCACTTT. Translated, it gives CASSFDRGNSPLHF.

CDR3 DNA: TGTGCCATCAGTCGACAGGGGATCGAGTCCACTGAAGCTTTCTTT. Its translation: CAISRQGIESTEAFF. The chain uses TRBV10-3 and TRBJ1-1; 8 nucleotides agree with TRBD1. Germline CDR1 and CDR2: ENHRY and SYGVKD. The CDR3 sequence is 15 residues long. The V gene end was trimmed by 5 bases and the J gene end by 4 bases; junction bases not matched to a gene: 9.

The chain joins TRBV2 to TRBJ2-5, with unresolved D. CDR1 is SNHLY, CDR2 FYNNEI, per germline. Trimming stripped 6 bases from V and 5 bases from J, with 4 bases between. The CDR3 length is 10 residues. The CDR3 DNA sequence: TGTGCCAGCAGCGAGGAGACCCAGTACTTC. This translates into CASSEETQYF.

CDR3: CASSLKGRGLYNEQFF. In nucleotides, the CDR3 is TGTGCCAGCAGCTTAAAAGGGCGGGGTCTTTACAATGAGCAGTTCTTC. The V and J genes are TRBV7-3 and TRBJ2-1, with D perhaps TRBD2 (6 bases). Germline CDR1 and CDR2: SGHTA and FQGTGA. Trimming cost V 1 base and J 4 bases, with 14 bases left between them. The CDR3 is 16 amino acids.

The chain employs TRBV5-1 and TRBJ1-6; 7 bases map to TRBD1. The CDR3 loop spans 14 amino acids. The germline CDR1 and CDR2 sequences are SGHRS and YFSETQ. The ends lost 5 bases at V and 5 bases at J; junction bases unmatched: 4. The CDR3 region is CASREGAHNSPLHF. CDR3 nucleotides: TGCGCCAGCAGGGAGGGGGCCCATAATTCACCCCTCCACTTT.

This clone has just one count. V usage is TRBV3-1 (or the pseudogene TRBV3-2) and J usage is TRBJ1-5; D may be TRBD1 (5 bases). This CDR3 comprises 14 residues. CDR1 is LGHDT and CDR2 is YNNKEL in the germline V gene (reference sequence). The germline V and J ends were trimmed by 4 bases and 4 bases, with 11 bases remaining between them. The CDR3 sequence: CASSPRAGNQPQHF. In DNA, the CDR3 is TGTGCCAGCAGCCCCCGGGCAGGGAATCAGCCCCAGCATTTT.

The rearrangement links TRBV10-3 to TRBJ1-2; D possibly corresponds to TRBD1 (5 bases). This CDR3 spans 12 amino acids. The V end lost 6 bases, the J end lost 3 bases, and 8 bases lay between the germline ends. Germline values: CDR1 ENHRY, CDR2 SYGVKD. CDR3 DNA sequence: TGTGCCATCAGGCAGGGATACTATGGCTACACCTTC. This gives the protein CAIRQGYYGYTF.

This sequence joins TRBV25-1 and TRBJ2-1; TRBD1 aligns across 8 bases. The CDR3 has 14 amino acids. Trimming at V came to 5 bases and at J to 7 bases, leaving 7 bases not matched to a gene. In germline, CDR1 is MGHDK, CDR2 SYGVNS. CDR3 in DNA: TGTGCCAGCAGTCCCCAGGGGGCAAGGAATGAGCAGTTCTTC. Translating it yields CASSPQGARNEQFF.

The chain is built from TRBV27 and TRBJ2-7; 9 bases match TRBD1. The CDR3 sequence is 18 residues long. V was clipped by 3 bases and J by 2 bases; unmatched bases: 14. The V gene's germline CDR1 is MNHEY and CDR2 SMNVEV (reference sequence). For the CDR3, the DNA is TGTGCCAGCAGTTTTAGGGGACAGGGTAGGCCTCTTACCTACGAGCAGTACTTC. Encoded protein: CASSFRGQGRPLTYEQYF.

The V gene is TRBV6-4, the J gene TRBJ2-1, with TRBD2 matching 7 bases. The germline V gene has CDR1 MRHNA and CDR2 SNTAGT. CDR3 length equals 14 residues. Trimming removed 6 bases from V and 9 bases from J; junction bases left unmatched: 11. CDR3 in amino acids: CASSPLGGGLEQFF. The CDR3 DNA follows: TGTGCCAGCAGCCCCCTGGGCGGGGGACTTGAGCAGTTCTTC.

The CDR3 loop reads CASITGRVNSPLHF. As DNA, the CDR3 is TGTGCCAGCATCACAGGGAGGGTCAATTCACCCCTCCACTTT. The chain recombines TRBV2 with TRBJ1-6, with D perhaps TRBD1 (6 bases). Trimming cost V 7 bases and J 7 bases, with 14 bases left between them. The CDR3 has 14 amino acids. Germline CDR1 SNHLY, CDR2 FYNNEI.

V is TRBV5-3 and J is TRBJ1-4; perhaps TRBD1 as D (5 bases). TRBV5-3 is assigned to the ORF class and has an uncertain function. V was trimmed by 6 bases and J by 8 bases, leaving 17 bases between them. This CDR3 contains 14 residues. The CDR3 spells CARKEGSGKEKLFF. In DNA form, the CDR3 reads TGTGCCAGAAAGGAGGGGTCGGGAAAGGAAAAACTGTTTTTT.

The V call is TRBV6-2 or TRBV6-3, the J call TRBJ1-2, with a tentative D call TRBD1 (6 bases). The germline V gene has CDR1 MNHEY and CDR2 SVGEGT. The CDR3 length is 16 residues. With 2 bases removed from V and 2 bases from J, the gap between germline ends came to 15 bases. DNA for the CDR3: TGTGCCAGCAGTTACCGCCGACAGGCCTCAAACTATGGCTACACCTTC. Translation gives CASSYRRQASNYGYTF.

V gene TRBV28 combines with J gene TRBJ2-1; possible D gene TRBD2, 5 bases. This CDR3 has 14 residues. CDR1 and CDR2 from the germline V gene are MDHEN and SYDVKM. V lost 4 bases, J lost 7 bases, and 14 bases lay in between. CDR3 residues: CASSSRESGNEQFF. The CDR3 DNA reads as TGTGCCAGCAGTTCTAGGGAATCGGGAAATGAGCAGTTCTTC.

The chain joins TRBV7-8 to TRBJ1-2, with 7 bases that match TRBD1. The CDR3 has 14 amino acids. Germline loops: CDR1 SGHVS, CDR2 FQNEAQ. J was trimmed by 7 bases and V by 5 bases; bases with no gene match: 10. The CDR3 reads CASSHPTGPGGYTF. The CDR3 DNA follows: TGTGCCAGCAGCCATCCGACAGGGCCCGGTGGCTACACCTTC.

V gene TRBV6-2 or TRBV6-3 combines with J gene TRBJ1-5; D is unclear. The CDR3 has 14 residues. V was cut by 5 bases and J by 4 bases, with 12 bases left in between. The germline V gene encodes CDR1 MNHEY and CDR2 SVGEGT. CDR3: CASSKWALNQPQHF. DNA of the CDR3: TGTGCCAGCAGTAAGTGGGCCCTGAATCAGCCCCAGCATTTT.

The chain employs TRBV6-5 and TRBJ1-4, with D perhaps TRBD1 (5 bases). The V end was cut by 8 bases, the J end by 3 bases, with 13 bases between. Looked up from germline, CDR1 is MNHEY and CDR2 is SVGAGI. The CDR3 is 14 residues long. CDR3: CASGSRGANEKLFF. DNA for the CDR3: TGTGCCAGCGGATCTAGGGGTGCTAATGAAAAACTGTTTTTT.

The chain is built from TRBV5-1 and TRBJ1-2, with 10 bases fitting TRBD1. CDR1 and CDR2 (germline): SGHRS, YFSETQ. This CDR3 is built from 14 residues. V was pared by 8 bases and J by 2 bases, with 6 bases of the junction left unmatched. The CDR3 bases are TGCGCCAGTTTCCCGGGACAGGGGAACTATGGCTACACCTTC. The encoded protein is CASFPGQGNYGYTF.

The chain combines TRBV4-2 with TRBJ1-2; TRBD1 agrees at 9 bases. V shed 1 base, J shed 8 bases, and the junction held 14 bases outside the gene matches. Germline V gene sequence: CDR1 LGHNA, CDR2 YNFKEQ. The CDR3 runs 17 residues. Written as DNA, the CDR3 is TGTGCCAGCAGCCAAGTACAGGGGGCTGGAATAGGTATAGGCTACACCTTC. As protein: CASSQVQGAGIGIGYTF.